These T cell receptor beta chains were read from a single sample in a study of CD4 T cells in relation to SARS-CoV-2 and coronaviruses. Their target antigens are unknown. Measured with immunoSEQ multiplex PCR; TCRdb has only the in-frame clones, and not every one. In the table there are about 23,000 clones, more than 60% of which are singletons. Sequencing was carried out using CD4+ T cells from PBMCs, cultured in vitro. The receptors derive from a human donor in good health. CDR3s include the opening cysteine and the closing phenylalanine or tryptophan. A D gene is named only where the DNA matches it firmly.

>-|TRBJ2-6|TRBV3-1/TRBV3-2
CASSWGFSGANVLTF
>-|TRBJ1-5|TRBV12-5
CASGLVAQPQHF
>-|TRBJ1-5|TRBV29-1
CSVCDTDSNQPQHF
>TRBD1|TRBJ2-2|TRBV3-1/TRBV3-2
CASSQGRGKIGELFF
>-|TRBJ2-7|TRBV20-1
CSARAGFEQYF
>-|TRBJ2-7|TRBV5-6
CASSTDSSYEQYF
>-|TRBJ2-3|TRBV3-1/TRBV3-2
CASSQAGGAATDTQYF
>-|TRBJ1-4|TRBV19
CASSPSWGRANEKLFF
>-|TRBJ2-5|TRBV7-9
CASRTGSVETQYF
>TRBD2|TRBJ2-5|TRBV27
CASSPSGRLETQYF
>-|TRBJ2-2|TRBV5-1
CASRKIGGTGELFF
>-|TRBJ2-7|TRBV6-5
CASKGYEQYF
>-|TRBJ1-5|TRBV12-5
CASGLVLGGHGIPSNQPQHF
>-|TRBJ1-3|TRBV5-6
CASSSPRRRGNTIYF
>-|TRBJ2-3|TRBV29-1
CSVEAAVGDRADTQYF
>TRBD2|TRBJ2-5|TRBV5-4
CASSPLAGAIQETQYF
>-|TRBJ2-7|TRBV6-5
CASSRSGGRLEEQYF
>-|TRBJ1-1|TRBV3-1/TRBV3-2
CASSQAGTGTEAFF
>-|TRBJ2-7|TRBV15
CATSGPPWSEQYF
>-|TRBJ2-3|TRBV3-1/TRBV3-2
CASSQVPLSTDTQYF
>-|TRBJ1-6|TRBV27
CASSEIQDSVGSPLHF